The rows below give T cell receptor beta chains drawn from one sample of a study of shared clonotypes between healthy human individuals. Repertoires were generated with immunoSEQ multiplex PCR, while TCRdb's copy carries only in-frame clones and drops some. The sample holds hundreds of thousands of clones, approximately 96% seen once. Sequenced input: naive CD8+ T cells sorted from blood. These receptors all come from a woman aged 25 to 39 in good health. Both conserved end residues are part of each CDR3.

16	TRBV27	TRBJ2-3	CASSHTSGYSPDTQYF
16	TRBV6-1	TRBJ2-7	CASSDAPTGGMHEQYF
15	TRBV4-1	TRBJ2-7	CASSQPAGRAYEQYF
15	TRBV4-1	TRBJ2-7	CASSPIAESSYEQYF
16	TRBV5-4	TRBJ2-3	CASRDSGRGSTDTQYF
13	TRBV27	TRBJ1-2	CASSAGDEYGYTF
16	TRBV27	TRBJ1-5	CASSSLSQGGDQPQHF
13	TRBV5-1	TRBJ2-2	CASSLVGAAELFF
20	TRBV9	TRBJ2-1	CASSVSWVLSGTSGTNEQFF
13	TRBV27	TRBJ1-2	CASSHNEASGYTF
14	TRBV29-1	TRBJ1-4	CSVVVRGVGEKLFF
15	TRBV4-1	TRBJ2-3	CASSPREREIDTQYF
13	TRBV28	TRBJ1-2	CASSLTGDYGYTF
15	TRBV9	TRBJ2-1	CASSVGQGSYNEQFF
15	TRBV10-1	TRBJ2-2	CASSESRRGNGELFF
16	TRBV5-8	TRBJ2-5	CASSLRTRHRQETQYF
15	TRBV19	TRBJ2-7	CASSPSGPSEYEQYF
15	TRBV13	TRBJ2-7	CASNLGGLLQDEQYF
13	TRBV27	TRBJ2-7	CASSSGTIYEQYF
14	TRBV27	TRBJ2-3	CASSLGVRIDTQYF
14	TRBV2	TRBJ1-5	CASSAGPQGQPQHF
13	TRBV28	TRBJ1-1	CASSSTPVAEAFF
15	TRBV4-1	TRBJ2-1	CASSHRGDNYNEQFF
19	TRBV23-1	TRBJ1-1	CASSQSDKGEQGARTEAFF
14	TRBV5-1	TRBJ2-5	CASSLDPRSETQYF
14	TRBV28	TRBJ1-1	CASSHLIRGSEAFF
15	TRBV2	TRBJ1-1	CASRPPGLMNTEAFF
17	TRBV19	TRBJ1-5	CASSTTPNRDSNQPQHF
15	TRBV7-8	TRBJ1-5	CASSLARTSNQPQHF
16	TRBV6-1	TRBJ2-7	CASSEVMDRGIHEQYF
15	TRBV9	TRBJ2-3	CASSVEAGDTDTQYF
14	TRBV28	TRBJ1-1	CASRKGQMNTEAFF
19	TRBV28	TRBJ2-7	CASSTYDRWTSRSSYEQYF
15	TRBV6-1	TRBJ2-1	CASLSDRGIYNEQFF
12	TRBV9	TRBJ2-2	CASSLNTGELFF
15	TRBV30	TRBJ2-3	CAWSVRAGYTDTQYF
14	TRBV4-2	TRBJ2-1	CASSQDPSYNEQFF
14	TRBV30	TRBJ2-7	CAWSPGTSSYEQYF
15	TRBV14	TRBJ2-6	CASSQGRSGANVLTF
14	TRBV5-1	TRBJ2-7	CASSSRQGIYEQYF
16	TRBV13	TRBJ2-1	CASSLGNGLAVNEQFF
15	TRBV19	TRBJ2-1	CASSISDPRRDEQFF
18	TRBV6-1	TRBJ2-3	CASSERILAGGPADTQYF
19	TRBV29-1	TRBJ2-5	CSADSGTGVLAGDSETQYF
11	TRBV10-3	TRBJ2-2	CAIGAARELFF
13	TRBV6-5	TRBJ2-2	CASSYSGNGELFF
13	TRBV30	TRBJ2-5	CARTSGAMETQYF
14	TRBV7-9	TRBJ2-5	CASSLARSQETQYF
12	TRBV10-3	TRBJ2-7	CAISDVGYEQYF
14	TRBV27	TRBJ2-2	CASTERDHTGELFF